This TCR beta chain was identified during a study of T cell changes during pregnancy in multiple sclerosis. TCRdb keeps only in-frame clones here, not all; method: immunoSEQ multiplex PCR. The sample holds 35,000 to 50,000 clones, about nine tenths seen once. Per the germline V gene, CDR1 is MDHEN and CDR2 is SYDVKM. Deletions cut 6 bases from V and 3 bases from J, with 2 bases between. CDR3 length: 11 residues. The sample here was CD4+ T cells from peripheral blood mononuclear cells, taken in the first trimester of pregnancy. The chain carries TRBV28 and TRBJ2-2; no firm D call. The receptor was derived from a female donor with multiple sclerosis, enrolled in a pregnancy study. CDR3 coding DNA: TGTGCCAGCAGCGACACCGGGGAGCTGTTTTTT. Translated: CASSDTGELFF.